This T cell receptor (beta chain) was identified during a study of breast tumors, draining lymph nodes, adjacent tissues. MiXCR was run by TCRdb on the multiplex PCR reads, yielding one entry per CDR3 protein. The sample consists of more than 80,000 distinct CDR3 sequences, about 31% of them appearing once. The V and J ends lost 0 bases and 4 bases, in that order; junction bases with no gene match: 4. CDR1 and CDR2 (germline): LGHNA, YSLEER. The CDR3 totals 15 residues. Study observations and caveats: Tumor and nontumor repertoires were significantly more similar in luminal-like than in basal-like breast cancer. Data only fit, rather than demonstrated, lymph node origin of most tumor T cells.

Remarks on this clonotype: Its antigen remains unidentified.

Breast cancer patients provided tissue from their axillary draining lymph nodes. The rearrangement uses TRBV4-3 and TRBJ1-2; 8 positions match TRBD1. This sequence originates from a female donor with breast cancer. Some clones in this sample may be carry-over from other donors' samples. What was sequenced was axillary lymph node tissue. The DNA for the CDR3 is TGCGCCAGCAGCCAAGATCCCCAGGGGGCCTATGGCTACACCTTC. This translates into CASSQDPQGAYGYTF.